Sequencing of this TCR beta chain was carried out in a study of CD8 T cells in Susac syndrome. Study observations and caveats: Clonal expansion of CD8+ cells in Susac peaked in TEMRA cells (and in active patients).

Blood CD8+ and CD4+ T cells underwent high-throughput TCR beta sequencing. CDR3 length equals 12 residues. Looked up from germline, CDR1 is DFQATT and CDR2 is SNEGSKA (reference sequence). With random hexamers, reverse transcription was performed on 0.5 to 1 ug of RNA. TCRdb passed the immunoSEQ multiplex PCR reads through MiXCR, listing each CDR3 protein once. The sample has tens of thousands of distinct CDR3 sequences; approximately 93% are singletons. The table lists this clonotype with a count of one. Antigen unknown. At one of its ends the junction is not consistent with the germline gene, which may arise from a read error.

Specimen: CD8+ T cells from PBMCs. The chain employs TRBV20-1 and TRBJ1-1, with D perhaps matching TRBD1 (6 bases). This clonotype was sampled from a human donor with Susac syndrome. CDR3: CRVGGLFTEAFF. DNA of the CDR3: TGTAGAGTCGGGGGGCTGTTCACTGAAGCTTTCTTT.